This T cell receptor beta chain was identified during a study of blood T cell repertoires in COVID-19. Original processing methods: Amplification with reference gene primers provided the estimates of nucleated cell counts. The protocol was immunoSEQ multiplex PCR, while the TCRdb copy is restricted to in-frame clones and leaves out a portion. Clonal size and the V and J genes are those of that table, whereas D and trimming came from the DNA. Of about 120,000 clones listed, roughly 90% are singletons. V shed 3 bases and J 7 bases; nucleotides not matched to a gene: 7. The CDR3 totals 15 residues. The germline gives CDR1 SGHTS, CDR2 YDEGEE.

The rearrangement links TRBV5-8 to TRBJ1-4; 9 bases line up with TRBD1. The specimen sequenced was peripheral blood. The receptor's source is a man in his sixties with COVID-19, enrolled during active disease. The CDR3 sequence is CASSSGDRESEKLFF. In DNA, the CDR3 is TGTGCCAGCAGCTCAGGGGACAGGGAGAGTGAAAAACTGTTTTTT.